The T cell receptor (beta chain) described here comes from a study of T cells after yellow fever vaccination. Study as a whole: Some fractions had low cell numbers, and these were prepared with SMART-Seq v4 Ultra Low Input.

In TCRdb, the 5' RACE reads were re-called with MiXCR into one record per CDR3 protein. The sample has over 300,000 distinct CDR3 sequences, about 6.9% seen once. V lost 3 bases, J lost 2 bases, and 14 bases lay in between. The CDR3 is 15 residues long. The germline gives CDR1 SGHTA, CDR2 FQGNSA. Findings and limits, study-wide: Relatively few clonotypes were ones that appeared in both CD4 and CD8 compartments.

As for this clonotype: The antigen remains unidentified.

Sequences were derived from PBMCs, sampled more than 40 days after the first yellow fever vaccination. This TCR came from a man younger than 35 who received the YFV17D yellow fever vaccine. V usage is TRBV7-2 and J usage is TRBJ2-7, with a weak D call TRBD1 (5 bases). Here the CDR3 reads CASSLLPTAPYEQYF. CDR3 nucleotide sequence: TGTGCCAGCAGCTTGCTACCGACAGCTCCCTACGAGCAGTACTTC.